This T cell receptor beta chain originates from a study of metastatic and nonmetastatic thyroid tumors. Overall study context: A comparison of repertoires was made across blood and tumor or nodule tissue from malignant and benign thyroid patients. Study-level results: A significant increase in TCR beta diversity was reportedly seen in malignant thyroid tumors relative to benign nodules, in blood and tumor.

This clone was found many times. What it binds is unknown. Authors' analysis steps: Construction of a distant-metastasis classifier for papillary thyroid cancer relied on CDR3 differences across clinicopathological groups. TCRdb recomputed clones from the PCR reads via MiXCR. Here the V and J calls rest on TCRdb's processing, not on the authors' analysis. The sample shows about 27,000 clones, 15% of them seen only once. Patients underwent thyroid surgery, and none had received any treatment before it. This receptor was identified in a male donor with papillary thyroid cancer or a benign thyroid nodule (not recorded which). Some clones in this sample may be carry-over from other donors' samples. The material sequenced was blood.

The CDR3 DNA reads TGCAGTGCTAGAGACTGGGGTCCGGGAACGAGCAATGAGCAGTTCTTC. Encoded protein: CSARDWGPGTSNEQFF. The rearrangement joins TRBV20-1 to TRBJ2-1, with D possibly TRBD2 on 5 matching bases. This CDR3 has 16 amino acids. CDR1 DFQATT and CDR2 SNEGSKA come from the germline V gene (reference sequence). V was cut by 0 bases and J by 6 bases, with 18 bases left in between.